Below, 22 T cell receptor beta chains from the same sample are listed, as sequenced in a study of regulatory T cells in long-lasting Graves disease. To make TCR beta libraries, researchers used iRepertoire HTBI primers and Arm-PCR of CDR3 regions. MiXCR was run by TCRdb on the multiplex PCR reads, yielding one entry per CDR3 protein. In the table there are under 500,000 distinct CDR3 sequences, 20% to 25% of which are singletons. Time point indicated: persistent/refractory GD, antithyroid drugs over 5 years with positive TRAb. RNA isolated from PBMCs was used to make the TCR library. The input for sequencing was peripheral blood mononuclear cells (PBMCs), taken when the disease was refractory, from a patient treated with antithyroid drugs. Every receptor here comes from a female donor with Graves disease.

The chain employs TRBV29-1 and TRBJ1-2; the match to TRBD1 covers 9 bases. The V gene's germline CDR1 is SQVTM and CDR2 ANQGSEA. V dropped 5 bases and J dropped 7; count of bases not matched to a gene: 8. The CDR3 has 13 amino acids. CDR3 protein: CSVRTGVSIGYTF. CDR3 sequence (DNA): TGCAGCGTTCGGACAGGGGTATCGATTGGCTACACCTTC. Together with reference TRBV29-1 and TRBJ1-2, the CDR3 gives the full variable domain: SAVISQKPSRDICQRGTSLTIQCQVDSQVTMMFWYRQQPGQSLTLIATANQGSEATYESGFVIDKFPISRPNLTFSTLTVSNMSPEDSSIYLCSVRTGVSIGYTFGSGTRLTVV.

This sequence joins TRBV7-3 and TRBJ1-5, with a tentative D call TRBD1 (5 bases). The CDR3 contains 13 residues. V was shortened by 4 bases and J by 10 bases, with 14 bases between the two germline ends. Germline-derived CDR1 and CDR2 are SGHTA and FQGTGA. CDR3 region: CASSYDSGSPQHF. Written as DNA, the CDR3 is TGTGCCAGCAGCTACGACTCAGGGAGCCCCCAGCATTTT.

This clonotype was recorded many times. The chain recombines TRBV2 with TRBJ2-7; 9 bases align to TRBD1. Germline values: CDR1 SNHLY, CDR2 FYNNEI. The CDR3 has 14 residues. V was pared by 7 bases and J by 0 bases, with 4 bases of the junction left unmatched. The CDR3 is CASKTGGGSYEQYF. In DNA form, the CDR3 reads TGTGCCAGCAAGACAGGGGGGGGCTCCTACGAGCAGTACTTC.

The chain links TRBV3-1 to TRBJ1-5; D unclear. This CDR3 has 13 amino acids. CDR1 and CDR2 (germline): LGHDT, YNNKEL (reference sequence). Trimming pared 3 bases from V and 9 bases from J, leaving 12 bases between. CDR3 sequence reads: CASSHPHEGPQHF. The CDR3 DNA reads as TGTGCCAGCAGCCACCCCCACGAGGGGCCCCAGCATTTT.

The chain is built from TRBV7-2 and TRBJ2-2, with TRBD1 matching 11 bases. The length of the CDR3 is 16 residues. CDR1 is SGHTA and CDR2 is FQGNSA in the germline V gene. J lost 5 bases, V lost 5 bases, and 7 bases had no gene match. The DNA for the CDR3 is TGTGCCAGCAGCATATGGACAGGGGGCGCTACCGGGGAGCTGTTTTTT. Its protein product is CASSIWTGGATGELFF.

Remarks on this clonotype: It may be a read error: a sequence one base away is much more abundant. The rearrangement uses TRBV2 and TRBJ2-7; possible D gene TRBD2, 5 bases. The CDR3 consists of 12 residues. The germline gives CDR1 SNHLY, CDR2 FYNNEI. The ends were cut back, 5 bases at V and 6 bases at J, with 11 bases in the middle. CDR3 sequence reads: CASSIASIEQYF. In nucleotides, the CDR3 is TGTGCCAGCAGTATTGCTAGCATCGAGCAGTACTTC. The variable domain in full, completed from reference TRBV2 and TRBJ2-7, reads EPEVTQTPSHQVTQMGQEVILRCVPISNHLYFYWYRQILGQKVEFLVSFYNNEISEKSEIFDDQFSVERPDGSNFTLKIRSTKLEDSAMYFCASSIASIEQYFGPGTRLTVT.

This clonotype has a count of ten or more. The rearrangement uses TRBV12-3 or TRBV12-4 and TRBJ1-5; tentatively, D is TRBD1 (6 bases). CDR3 length: 14 residues. Between the trimmed V and J ends, which lost 3 bases and 1 base, there was a span of 7 bases. The CDR3 region has the DNA TGTGCCAGCAGTTTCCAGGGGAGCAATCAGCCCCAGCATTTT. This sequence encodes CASSFQGSNQPQHF.

V is TRBV5-5 and J is TRBJ1-2, with D maybe TRBD1 (5 bases). With 1 base removed from V and 3 bases from J, the gap between germline ends came to 10 bases. The CDR3 is 14 amino acids. Germline V gene sequence: CDR1 SGHKS, CDR2 YYEKEE (reference sequence). The CDR3, as DNA: TGTGCCAGCAGCTTGTTAGGGGATTACTATGGCTACACCTTC. It codes for CASSLLGDYYGYTF.

This clonotype was seen many times. This rearrangement joins TRBV2 to TRBJ2-7; D not resolved. CDR1 SNHLY and CDR2 FYNNEI come from the germline V gene. Trimming removed 2 bases from V and 2 bases from J, with 13 bases in between. The CDR3 totals 15 residues. DNA of the CDR3: TGTGCCAGCAGTGAAAGTCGGGTCTCCACCTACGAGCAGTACTTC. Translating gives CASSESRVSTYEQYF.

V and J are TRBV6-1 and TRBJ2-2; maybe TRBD1 (5 bases). Trimming removed 7 bases at V and 0 bases at J, with 12 bases between. This CDR3 has 15 residues. The germline V gene has CDR1 MNHNS and CDR2 SASEGT. For the CDR3, the DNA is TGTGCCAGCATCCCGACAGTCGCGAACACCGGGGAGCTGTTTTTT. Translation: CASIPTVANTGELFF.

The chain links TRBV6-2 or TRBV6-3 to TRBJ2-5; 13 positions match TRBD2. V shed 4 bases and J 0 bases; nucleotides not matched to a gene: 5. The CDR3 contains 17 residues. Germline values: CDR1 MNHEY, CDR2 SVGEGT. Here the CDR3 reads CASSSPTSGRYQETQYF. For the CDR3, the DNA is TGTGCCAGCAGTTCACCGACTAGCGGGAGGTACCAAGAGACCCAGTACTTC.

The DNA of the CDR3 is TGTGCCAGCAGCTTGGATCCGGCTTCACCCCTCCACTTT. It encodes CASSLDPASPLHF. The genes are TRBV5-5 and TRBJ1-6; no clear D gene. Trimming cost V 0 bases and J 9 bases, with 7 bases left between them. Per germline, CDR1 SGHKS and CDR2 YYEKEE (reference sequence). The CDR3 is made up of 13 amino acids. The entire variable domain, with the rest obtained from reference TRBV5-5 and TRBJ1-6, is as follows: DAGVTQSPTHLIKTRGQQVTLRCSPISGHKSVSWYQQVLGQGPQFIFQYYEKEERGRGNFPDRFSARQFPNYSSELNVNALLLGDSALYLCASSLDPASPLHFGNGTRLTVT.

V is TRBV27 and J is TRBJ1-2; D not certain. The germline gives CDR1 MNHEY, CDR2 SMNVEV (reference sequence). The CDR3 has 18 amino acids. The germline V and J ends were trimmed by 0 bases and 0 bases, with 17 bases remaining between them. CDR3 protein: CASSLSLAALKSNYGYTF. As DNA, the CDR3 is TGTGCCAGCAGTTTATCGTTGGCAGCTTTAAAATCTAACTATGGCTACACCTTC.

V gene TRBV3-1 combines with J gene TRBJ1-5, with D uncertain. V dropped 0 bases and J dropped 7 bases, with 13 bases sitting between them. Germline CDR1 and CDR2: LGHDT and YNNKEL (reference sequence). The CDR3 is 15 amino acids. Here the CDR3 DNA reads TGTGCCAGCAGCCAAGACCTATTGTCGGGGCAGCCCCAGCATTTT. Its protein is CASSQDLLSGQPQHF.

This clonotype was seen at least ten times. The chain combines TRBV2 with TRBJ1-2; D gene uncertain. Deletions cut 3 bases from V and 8 bases from J, with 10 bases between. CDR3 size: 12 residues. The germline CDR1 and CDR2 sequences are SNHLY and FYNNEI. CDR3 protein: CASSERGSGYTF. CDR3 nucleotides: TGTGCCAGCAGTGAGCGGGGTAGCGGCTACACCTTC.

As concerns this clonotype: Just one base apart from a much larger clone, this may be a read error. The chain links TRBV12-5 to TRBJ2-7; the D is unclear. The CDR3 length is 15 residues. CDR1 and CDR2 (germline): LGHNT, FRNRAP. This chain's CDR3 is CASALGVSRSYEQHF. CDR3 nucleotides: TGTGCTAGTGCCCTTGGTGTGTCGAGGTCCTACGAGCAGCACTTC.

The chain is built from TRBV5-1 and TRBJ2-2; D could derive from TRBD1 or TRBD2 (5 bases each). V shed 0 bases and J shed 4 bases, with 13 bases lying between them. CDR1 is SGHRS and CDR2 is YFSETQ in the germline V gene. The CDR3 runs 16 residues. This chain's CDR3 is CASSLVGTSTTGELFF. The DNA of the CDR3 is TGCGCCAGCAGCTTGGTCGGGACCTCAACCACCGGGGAGCTGTTTTTT. Complete variable domain (other parts from reference TRBV5-1 and TRBJ2-2): KAGVTQTPRYLIKTRGQQVTLSCSPISGHRSVSWYQQTPGQGLQFLFEYFSETQRNKGNFPGRFSGRQFSNSRSEMNVSTLELGDSALYLCASSLVGTSTTGELFFGEGSRLTVL.

CDR3 residues: CASSDTIGIPGANVLTF. The CDR3 DNA is TGCGCCAGCAGCGACACTATAGGGATCCCTGGGGCCAACGTCCTGACTTTC. The gene calls are TRBV5-1 and TRBJ2-6; D not certain. The germline V and J ends were trimmed by 4 bases and 2 bases, with 16 bases remaining between them. CDR1 is SGHRS, CDR2 YFSETQ, per germline. The CDR3 sequence is 17 residues long.

This clonotype has at least ten counts. V is TRBV28 and J is TRBJ1-5, with a weak D call TRBD1 (5 bases). Looked up from germline, CDR1 is MDHEN and CDR2 is SYDVKM. V dropped 5 bases and J dropped 9 bases, with 20 bases sitting between them. The CDR3 contains 15 residues. The CDR3 is CASSPQGGGMRPQHF. CDR3 sequence (DNA): TGTGCCAGCAGTCCCCAGGGTGGGGGGATGAGGCCCCAGCATTTT.

This chain joins TRBV10-2 and TRBJ2-2, with a tentative D call TRBD2 (6 bases). Germline-derived CDR1 and CDR2 are WSHSY and SAAADI. Between the trimmed V and J ends, which lost 4 bases and 2 bases, there was a span of 26 bases. The CDR3 extends over 20 amino acids. The CDR3 coding sequence is TGCGCCAGCAGTGGGTCAGTTGGAGGGGCCGCCAGACCAAACACCGGGGAGCTGTTTTTT. This encodes CASSGSVGGAARPNTGELFF.

There are a few counts of this clonotype. The CDR3 region is CSGVGGTGELFF. The DNA for the CDR3 is TGCAGCGGGGTGGGGGGAACCGGGGAGCTGTTTTTT. The chain joins TRBV29-1 to TRBJ2-2; D may be TRBD2 (6 bases). CDR3 length equals 12 residues. Looked up from germline, CDR1 is SQVTM and CDR2 is ANQGSEA. Trimming removed 7 bases at V and 5 bases at J, with 11 bases between.

The chain recombines TRBV18 with TRBJ1-1, with D possibly TRBD1 on 5 matching bases. This CDR3 has 16 amino acids. Per germline, CDR1 KGHSH and CDR2 LQKENI. Trimming removed 6 bases from V and 2 bases from J, with 19 bases in between. CDR3 DNA sequence: TGTGCCAGCTCGCTATATCGGGACCGAGGAAACACTGAAGCTTTCTTT. Amino acids: CASSLYRDRGNTEAFF.